This TCR beta chain is drawn from a study of T-cell memory formation after mild COVID-19. Whole-study findings and limits: Some clones that responded turned up in pre-infection memory, which suggests that cross-reactive memory joined in. Day 15 to 85 contracting clones showed balanced CD4/CD8; later expanders leaned CD4+.

To note about this clonotype: The antigen remains undetermined.

It was 5'RACE with constant-segment primers that produced the TCR alpha and TCR beta cDNA libraries, which carried sample barcodes and UMIs. TCRdb ran MiXCR on the 5' RACE reads and lists one entry per CDR3 protein. The sample consists of more than 300,000 distinct CDR3 sequences, roughly 13% of them appearing once. V shed 3 bases, J shed 2 bases, and the junction held 4 bases outside the gene matches. This CDR3 is built from 15 residues. Germline values: CDR1 SGHAT, CDR2 FQNNGV. The sample consisted of PBMCs or a T cell subset sorted from them (not recorded which). The receptor comes from a man in his late teens or twenties who had mild COVID-19 (a few samples of this study predate the infection). Cell type and time point are not known. The rearrangement uses TRBV11-2 and TRBJ2-5; 9 bases line up with TRBD2. CDR3 sequence: CASSLLAGSQETQYF. CDR3 bases: TGTGCCAGCAGCTTGCTAGCGGGGAGTCAAGAGACCCAGTACTTC. The full variable domain, with the rest looked up from reference TRBV11-2 and TRBJ2-5, is EAGVAQSPRYKIIEKRQSVAFWCNPISGHATLYWYQQILGQGPKLLIQFQNNGVVDDSQLPKDRFSAERLKGVDSTLKIQPAKLEDSAVYLCASSLLAGSQETQYFGPGTRLLVL.